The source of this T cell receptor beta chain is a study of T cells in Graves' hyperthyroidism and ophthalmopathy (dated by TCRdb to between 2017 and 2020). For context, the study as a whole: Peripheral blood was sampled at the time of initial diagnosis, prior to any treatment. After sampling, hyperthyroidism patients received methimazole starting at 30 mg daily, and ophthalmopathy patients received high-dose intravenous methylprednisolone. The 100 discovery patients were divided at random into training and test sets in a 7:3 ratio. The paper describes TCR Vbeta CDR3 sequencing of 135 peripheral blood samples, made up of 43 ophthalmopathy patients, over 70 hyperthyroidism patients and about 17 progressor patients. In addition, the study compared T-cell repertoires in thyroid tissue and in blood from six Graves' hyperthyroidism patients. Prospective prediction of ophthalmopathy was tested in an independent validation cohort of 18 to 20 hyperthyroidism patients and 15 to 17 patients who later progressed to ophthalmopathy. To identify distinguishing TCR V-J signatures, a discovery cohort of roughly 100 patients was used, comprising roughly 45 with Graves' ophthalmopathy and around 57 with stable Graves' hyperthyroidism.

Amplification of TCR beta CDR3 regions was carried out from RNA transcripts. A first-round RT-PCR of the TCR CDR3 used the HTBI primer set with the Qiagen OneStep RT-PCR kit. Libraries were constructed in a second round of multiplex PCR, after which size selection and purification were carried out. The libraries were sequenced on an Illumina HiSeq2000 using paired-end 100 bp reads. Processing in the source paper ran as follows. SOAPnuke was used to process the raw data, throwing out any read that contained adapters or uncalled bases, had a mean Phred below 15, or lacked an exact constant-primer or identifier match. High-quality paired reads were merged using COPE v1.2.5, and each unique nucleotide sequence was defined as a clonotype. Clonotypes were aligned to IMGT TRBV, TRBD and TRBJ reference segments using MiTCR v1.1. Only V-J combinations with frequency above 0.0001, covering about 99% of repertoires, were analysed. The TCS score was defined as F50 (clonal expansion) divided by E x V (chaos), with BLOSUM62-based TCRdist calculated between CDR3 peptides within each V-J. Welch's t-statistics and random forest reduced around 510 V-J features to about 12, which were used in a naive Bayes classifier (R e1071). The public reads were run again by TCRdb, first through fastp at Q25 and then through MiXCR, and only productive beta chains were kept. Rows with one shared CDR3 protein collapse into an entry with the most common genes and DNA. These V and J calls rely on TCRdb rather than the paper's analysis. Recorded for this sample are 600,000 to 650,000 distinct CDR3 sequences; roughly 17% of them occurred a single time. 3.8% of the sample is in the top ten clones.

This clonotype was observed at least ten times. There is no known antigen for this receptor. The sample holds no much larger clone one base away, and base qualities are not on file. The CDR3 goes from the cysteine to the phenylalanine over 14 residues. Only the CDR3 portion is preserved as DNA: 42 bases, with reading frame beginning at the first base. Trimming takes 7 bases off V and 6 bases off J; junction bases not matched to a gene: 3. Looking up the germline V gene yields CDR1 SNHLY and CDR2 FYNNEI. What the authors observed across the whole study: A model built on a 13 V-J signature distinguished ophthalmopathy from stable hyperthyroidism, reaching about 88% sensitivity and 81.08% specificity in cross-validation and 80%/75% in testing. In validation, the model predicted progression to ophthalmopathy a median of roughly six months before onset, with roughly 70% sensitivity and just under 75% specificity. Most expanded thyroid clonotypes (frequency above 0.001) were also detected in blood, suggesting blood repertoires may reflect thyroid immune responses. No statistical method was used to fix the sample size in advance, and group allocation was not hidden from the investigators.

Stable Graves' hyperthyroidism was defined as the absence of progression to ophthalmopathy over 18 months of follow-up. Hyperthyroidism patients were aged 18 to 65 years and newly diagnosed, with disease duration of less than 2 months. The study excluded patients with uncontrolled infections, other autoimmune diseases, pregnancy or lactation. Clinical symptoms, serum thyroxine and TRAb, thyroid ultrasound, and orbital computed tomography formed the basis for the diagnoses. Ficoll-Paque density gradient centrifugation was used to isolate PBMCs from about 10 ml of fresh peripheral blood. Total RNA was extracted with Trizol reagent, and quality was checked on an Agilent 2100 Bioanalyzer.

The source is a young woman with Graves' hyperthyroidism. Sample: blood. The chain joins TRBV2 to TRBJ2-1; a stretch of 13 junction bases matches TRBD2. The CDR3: CASTRLAGGNEQFF. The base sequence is TGTGCCAGCACCCGACTAGCGGGAGGCAATGAGCAGTTCTTC. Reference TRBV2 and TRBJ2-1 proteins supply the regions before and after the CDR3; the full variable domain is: EPEVTQTPSHQVTQMGQEVILRCVPISNHLYFYWYRQILGQKVEFLVSFYNNEISEKSEIFDDQFSVERPDGSNFTLKIRSTKLEDSAMYFCASTRLAGGNEQFFGPGTRLTVL.